The clone carrying this T cell receptor (beta chain) came up a few times. Its antigen is undetermined. The data originate from a study of cytomegalovirus exposure and HLA in healthy donors. Study conclusions and caveats: Some public TCRs appeared in many individuals, while most sequences were rare. TCR clusters originating in the first cohort tended to co-occur in the 120 validation repertoires, according to a later analysis. The CMV antigen specificity of a few CMV-associated chains was confirmed through in vitro analysis. The study designated 160 or so TCR beta chains cytomegalovirus-associated.

Assay: immunoSEQ multiplex PCR; the TCRdb copy retains only in-frame clones and omits some. This table has under 200,000 clones, over 85% appearing once. CDR3 length equals 15 residues. CDR1 and CDR2 (germline): SEHNR, FQNEAQ (reference sequence). J gave up 2 bases and V 5 bases, and 9 bases lay outside the gene matches. The TCR sequence derives from a man aged 18 to 29 in good health and CMV-seropositive. The gene calls are TRBV7-9 and TRBJ2-7, with 7 nucleotides matching TRBD2. Specimen: PBMCs. CDR3: CASSLTSGTPYEQYF. CDR3 nucleotide sequence: TGTGCCAGCAGCCTCACAAGCGGGACTCCCTACGAGCAGTACTTC.